Following are 5 T cell receptor beta chains from one sample sequenced in a study of OX40 agonist ivuxolimab in advanced cancers. TCRdb keeps only in-frame clones here, not all; method: immunoSEQ multiplex PCR. Of 55,000 to 65,000 clones listed, roughly 84% are singletons. Sequencing used CD4+ or CD8+ T cells sorted from blood, obtained in a trial of the OX40 agonist ivuxolimab. Receptors were obtained from an adult with an advanced solid tumor such as melanoma, head and neck, liver or kidney cancer.

This clone occurred a few times. The chain is built from TRBV2 and TRBJ2-7; D is ambiguous. The CDR3 length is 14 residues. V lost 2 bases, J lost 1 base, and 9 bases lay in between. Per germline, CDR1 SNHLY and CDR2 FYNNEI. The CDR3 loop is CASSEPRRSYEQYF. The CDR3 nucleotides are TGTGCCAGCAGTGAACCCCGTAGATCCTACGAGCAGTACTTC.

The gene calls are TRBV28 and TRBJ2-2; D may be TRBD1 (5 bases). CDR1 and CDR2 from the germline V gene are MDHEN and SYDVKM. Trimming left V 9 bases short and J 4 bases short, with 9 bases between. The CDR3 length is 12 residues. CDR3 sequence (DNA): TGTGCCAGTCATCAGGGCACCGGGGAGCTGTTTTTT. Protein: CASHQGTGELFF.

This chain links TRBV28 with TRBJ1-5, with 10 bases matching TRBD1. Per the germline V gene, CDR1 is MDHEN and CDR2 is SYDVKM. Trimming took 3 bases from V and 0 from J; bases not matched to a gene: 17. The CDR3 runs to 21 residues. The CDR3 DNA reads TGTGCCAGCAGTTTTCACAAGTCAGGGACAGGGGAGGCTTATAGCAATCAGCCCCAGCATTTT. This translates into CASSFHKSGTGEAYSNQPQHF.

The chain joins TRBV28 to TRBJ1-2, with D possibly being TRBD1 (5 bases). Trimming removed 4 bases from V and 7 bases from J, with 10 bases in between. This CDR3 is 12 amino acids long. CDR1 is MDHEN and CDR2 is SYDVKM in the germline V gene. The chain's CDR3 is CASSSPGFGYTF. The DNA for the CDR3 is TGTGCCAGCAGTTCTCCAGGGTTTGGCTACACCTTC.

This clone was recorded only once. This rearrangement joins TRBV7-3 to TRBJ1-2; no reliable D call. The length of the CDR3 is 17 residues. V dropped 2 bases and J dropped 5 bases, with 21 bases sitting between them. Germline values: CDR1 SGHTA, CDR2 FQGTGA. Here the CDR3 reads CASSLEPMPGLGYGYTF. The CDR3 bases are TGTGCCAGCAGCTTAGAGCCAATGCCGGGCTTAGGGTATGGCTACACCTTC. The complete variable domain, with remaining parts taken from reference TRBV7-3 and TRBJ1-2, reads GAGVSQTPSNKVTEKGKYVELRCDPISGHTALYWYRQSLGQGPEFLIYFQGTGAADDSGLPNDRFFAVRPEGSVSTLKIQRTERGDSAVYLCASSLEPMPGLGYGYTFGSGTRLTVV.